The T cell receptor (beta chain) described here comes from a study of blood T cell repertoires in COVID-19. About the research overall: Acute and convalescent COVID-19 specimens originated in the United States, Italy and Spain. In each case, the material was cDNA or gDNA derived from T cells, B-cell-depleted T cells, or PBMCs.

Measured with immunoSEQ multiplex PCR; TCRdb has only the in-frame clones, and not every one. The sample shows roughly 250,000 clones, about nine tenths of them seen only once. In assigning cohorts, the study relied on participant-reported clinical history. The recovered donors of Cohort 3 showed two negative PCRs, clearance, or symptom resolution. The source is a woman between 50 and 59 years old who had recovered from COVID-19. Input material: PBMCs or T cells enriched from blood (not recorded which).

The CDR3 bases are TGTGCCAGCAGCCAGGACAGGGGAGATCAGCCCCAGCATTTT. It specifies CASSQDRGDQPQHF. The V and J genes are TRBV5-8 and TRBJ1-5, with TRBD1 identical over 9 bases. CDR1 and CDR2 (germline): SGHTS, YDEGEE. V shed 4 bases, J shed 5 bases, and the junction held 4 bases outside the gene matches. This CDR3 contains 14 residues.